This T cell receptor beta chain was captured in a study of T cell repertoires in cytomegalovirus infection. About the research overall: Both CMV infection and a matching HLA type were indicated by public TCR beta signatures.

Findings of the study overall: The study found HLA-C-restricted CMV-specific TCR beta clonotypes dominating the ex vivo response.

Germline CDR1 reads ENHRY; CDR2 reads SYGVKD. CDR3 length: 14 residues. The V segment lost 9 bases and the J segment 1 base; nucleotides outside the gene matches: 1. This clonotype was found many times. Its antigen is as yet unknown. TCRdb ran MiXCR on the reads and lists one entry per CDR3 protein. The profile shows about 330,000 distinct CDR3 sequences, over 7.5% of them singletons. Sequences were obtained from PBMCs. V gene TRBV10-3 combines with J gene TRBJ2-6; 9 bases fit TRBD1. The TCR sequence derives from a human donor in good health (CMV status not recorded). Some clones in this sample may be carry-over from other donors' samples. CDR3 nucleotides: TGTGCCATGGGACAGGGATCTGGGGCCAACGTCCTGACTTTC. It translates to CAMGQGSGANVLTF.